One TCR beta chain is described in this entry. Its antigen remains unknown. These data originate in a study of monozygotic twins with inflammatory bowel disease. Following a re-call of the 5' RACE reads, TCRdb has one entry per CDR3 protein and lacks DNA. The data show about 85,000 distinct CDR3 sequences, and the top ten clones hold 7.4%. Notes on the study in general: Healthy co-twins exceeded IBD patients in TCRbeta diversity as measured by inverse Simpson.

Germline V gene lookup returns CDR1 SGHNT and CDR2 YYREEE (reference sequence). The CDR3 spans 17 residues. The sample consisted of blood. This chain uses TRBV5-4 with TRBJ1-1; TCRdb's D gene call, TRBD1, goes unchecked for lack of DNA. The clonotype comes from a human donor with ulcerative colitis or Crohn's disease, or a healthy co-twin of an affected twin (not recorded which). This CDR3 is CASSGSTGGGMDTEAFF.